The 23 T cell receptor beta chains listed next were all sequenced from one sample in a study of T cell changes during pregnancy in multiple sclerosis. Generated by immunoSEQ multiplex PCR, the TCRdb table keeps only in-frame clones and is missing some. The sample yields over 50,000 clones, roughly nine tenths seen once. The material was peripheral blood, obtained in the first trimester of pregnancy. The receptors shown here come from a female donor in good health, enrolled as a control in a pregnancy study.

This chain joins TRBV4-2 and TRBJ2-1; 8 positions match TRBD2. The CDR3 spans 16 residues. CDR1 is LGHNA, CDR2 YNFKEQ, per germline. Losses at the gene ends were 1 base for V and 0 bases for J; bases not matched to a gene: 2. CDR3 sequence (DNA): TGTGCCAGCAGCCAAGGACTAGCGAGCTCCTACAATGAGCAGTTCTTC. Residues: CASSQGLASSYNEQFF.

The chain couples TRBV10-1 to TRBJ2-3; unclear D gene. From germline, CDR1 is WNHNN and CDR2 SYGVQD (reference sequence). The CDR3 spans 16 residues. Deletions cut 0 bases from V and 0 bases from J, with 10 bases between. Written as DNA, the CDR3 is TGCGCCAGCAGTGAGTCGGCAGGATCTAGCACAGATACGCAGTATTTT. This sequence encodes CASSESAGSSTDTQYF.

This clone was counted only a few times. This chain uses TRBV6-5 with TRBJ1-6; TRBD1 aligns across 8 bases. J lost 4 bases, V lost 7 bases, and 6 bases had no gene match. The CDR3 runs to 15 residues. Germline V gene sequence: CDR1 MNHEY, CDR2 SVGAGI. CDR3 sequence reads: CASNEQGGYNSPLHF. In DNA, the CDR3 is TGTGCCAGCAACGAACAGGGGGGTTATAATTCACCCCTCCACTTT.

The chain has TRBV2 and TRBJ1-4, with 9 nucleotides matching TRBD1. Germline V lookup: CDR1 SNHLY, CDR2 FYNNEI. After removal of 6 bases from V and 0 bases from J, the junction contained 2 bases not matched to a gene. This CDR3 comprises 15 residues. In DNA, the CDR3 is TGTGCCAGCAGACGACAGGGGGCAACTAATGAAAAACTGTTTTTT. Protein product: CASRRQGATNEKLFF.

The V call is TRBV10-2, the J call TRBJ2-1, with TRBD2 matching 8 bases. The CDR3 length is 15 residues. Germline lookup yields CDR1 WSHSY and CDR2 SAAADI. With 5 bases clipped from V and 2 bases from J, the junction kept 5 bases outside the gene matches. CDR3 sequence (DNA): TGCGCCAGCAGTCCCCGCGGGGGGACCTACAATGAGCAGTTCTTC. Translating it yields CASSPRGGTYNEQFF.

V gene TRBV10-3 combines with J gene TRBJ1-1; weak D call: TRBD1 (6 bases). Germline V gene data show CDR1 as ENHRY and CDR2 as SYGVKD. This CDR3 region has 12 residues. V lost 3 bases and J lost 8, with 10 bases in between. The CDR3 reads CAISDTTGEAFF. CDR3 nucleotide sequence: TGTGCCATCAGTGACACTACAGGGGAAGCTTTCTTT.

This clone appeared a single time. V usage is TRBV21-1 and J usage is TRBJ2-7; no DNA check was done on the table's D call, TRBD1. TRBV21-1 is termed a pseudogene. The CDR3 contains 17 residues. DNA for the CDR3: TGTGCCAGCCGAAGTAACAGGCGGTTTGGGGTTGCGGACGAGCAGTACTTC. Translation gives CASRSNRRFGVADEQYF.

The genes are TRBV19 and TRBJ2-2; 9 bases are a match to TRBD2. The CDR3 sequence is 15 residues long. V shed 5 bases and J 4 bases; nucleotides not matched to a gene: 5. Per the germline V gene, CDR1 is LNHDA and CDR2 is SQIVND (reference sequence). CDR3 in amino acids: CASSGAGGTTGELFF. CDR3 in DNA: TGTGCCAGTAGTGGGGCGGGAGGGACCACCGGGGAGCTGTTTTTT.

The chain employs TRBV29-1 and TRBJ2-5; maybe TRBD2 (5 bases). Germline assignment: CDR1 SQVTM and CDR2 ANQGSEA. CDR3 length: 13 residues. V shed 6 bases and J shed 2 bases, with 13 bases lying between them. The CDR3 reads CSVDSSSQETQYF. The CDR3 region has the DNA TGCAGCGTGGACTCTAGCTCTCAAGAGACCCAGTACTTC.

This clone has a single count. The chain uses TRBV7-8 and TRBJ2-7, with 7 bases matching TRBD1. This CDR3 region has 15 residues. The V segment lost 5 bases and the J segment 6 bases; nucleotides outside the gene matches: 13. Germline lookup yields CDR1 SGHVS and CDR2 FQNEAQ. The CDR3, as DNA: TGTGCCAGCAGCAGAATAGACAGGGATTCGTTCGAGCAGTACTTC. This encodes CASSRIDRDSFEQYF. The variable domain in full, completed from reference TRBV7-8 and TRBJ2-7, reads GAGVSQSPRYKVAKRGQDVALRCDPISGHVSLFWYQQALGQGPEFLTYFQNEAQLDKSGLPSDRFFAERPEGSVSTLKIQRTQQEDSAVYLCASSRIDRDSFEQYFGPGTRLTVT.

This chain joins TRBV2 and TRBJ1-5; D may be TRBD1 (5 bases). The CDR3 is made up of 13 amino acids. Germline V gene lookup returns CDR1 SNHLY and CDR2 FYNNEI. V was cut by 2 bases and J by 6 bases, with 8 bases left in between. DNA of the CDR3: TGTGCCAGCAGTGAACGGGGGGTTCAGCCCCAGCATTTT. Amino acids: CASSERGVQPQHF.

The chain links TRBV10-3 to TRBJ2-2; D gene ambiguous. Trimming stripped 3 bases from V and 1 base from J, with 6 bases between. The germline CDR1 and CDR2 sequences are ENHRY and SYGVKD. The CDR3 is made up of 14 amino acids. CDR3 coding DNA: TGTGCCATCAGTGAATCCCAGAACACCGGGGAGCTGTTTTTT. Translation: CAISESQNTGELFF.

The rearrangement uses TRBV7-9 and TRBJ1-4, with 10 bases lining up with TRBD1. Germline assignment: CDR1 SEHNR and CDR2 FQNEAQ (reference sequence). The CDR3 consists of 16 residues. J lost 1 base, V lost 5 bases, and 4 bases had no gene match. CDR3 in DNA: TGTGCCAGCAGCCCCGGACAGGGGGGAACTAATGAAAAACTGTTTTTT. It translates to CASSPGQGGTNEKLFF.

The V call is TRBV7-9, the J call TRBJ2-1, with TRBD2 matching 7 bases. The CDR3 covers 13 residues. Germline V gives CDR1 SEHNR, CDR2 FQNEAQ (reference sequence). The J segment lost 6 bases and the V segment lost 3 bases, leaving 2 bases of the junction unmatched. The CDR3 loop reads CASSFGGGNEQFF. In DNA form, the CDR3 reads TGTGCCAGCAGCTTCGGCGGGGGCAATGAGCAGTTCTTC.

The chain combines TRBV15 with TRBJ2-1, with D hard to call. The CDR3 loop spans 16 amino acids. In germline, CDR1 is LNHNV, CDR2 YYDKDF (reference sequence). Deletions cut 0 bases from V and 2 bases from J, with 11 bases between. The CDR3 DNA is TGTGCCACCAGCAGAGAAGCCCCGCGAACCTACAATGAGCAGTTCTTC. Translating it yields CATSREAPRTYNEQFF.

The V gene is TRBV19, the J gene TRBJ1-1; D is unclear. The length of the CDR3 is 12 residues. V lost 4 bases to trimming and J lost 4 bases, with 7 bases between them. Germline V gene lookup returns CDR1 LNHDA and CDR2 SQIVND (reference sequence). CDR3 nucleotides: TGTGCCAGTAGTACCCGGGGCACTGAAGCTTTCTTT. This gives the protein CASSTRGTEAFF.

J is TRBJ1-1 and V is TRBV9; D is uncertain. CDR3 length: 14 amino acids. Germline V gene sequence: CDR1 SGDLS, CDR2 YYNGEE. Trimming took 7 bases from V and 0 from J, leaving 13 bases between them. CDR3 nucleotide sequence: TGTGCCAGCGGCGCACACAACATGAACACTGAAGCTTTCTTT. Protein sequence: CASGAHNMNTEAFF.

V usage is TRBV18 and J usage is TRBJ1-2; 8 bases match TRBD1. V lost 3 bases and J lost 6; bases outside the gene matches: 9. The germline CDR1 and CDR2 sequences are KGHSH and LQKENI. This CDR3 region has 15 residues. This chain's CDR3 is CASSPYLDREDGYTF. The CDR3 coding sequence is TGTGCCAGCTCACCTTATCTGGACAGGGAGGATGGCTACACCTTC.

This sequence joins TRBV2 and TRBJ2-2; a possible D gene is TRBD1 (6 bases). The CDR3 totals 15 residues. V was cut by 4 bases and J by 5 bases, with 14 bases left in between. The germline gives CDR1 SNHLY, CDR2 FYNNEI. DNA of the CDR3: TGTGCCAGCAGTGCCATGGGGGACAAGACCGGGGAGCTGTTTTTT. Encoded protein: CASSAMGDKTGELFF. Full variable domain (missing parts from reference TRBV2 and TRBJ2-2): EPEVTQTPSHQVTQMGQEVILRCVPISNHLYFYWYRQILGQKVEFLVSFYNNEISEKSEIFDDQFSVERPDGSNFTLKIRSTKLEDSAMYFCASSAMGDKTGELFFGEGSRLTVL.

This clone is a singleton in its sample. This chain uses TRBV7-8 with TRBJ2-4, with D possibly matching TRBD2 (6 bases). The V gene lost 5 bases and the J gene lost 1 base, with 15 bases spanning the gap. Germline V CDR1 and CDR2: SGHVS, FQNEAQ. The CDR3 has 16 amino acids. The CDR3 sequence is CASSRNPRGAKNIQYF. DNA for the CDR3: TGTGCCAGCAGCCGAAACCCACGGGGGGCCAAAAACATTCAGTACTTC.

This chain connects TRBV6-4 to TRBJ2-3; 7 positions match TRBD1. The CDR3 has 13 residues. CDR1 is MRHNA, CDR2 SNTAGT, per germline. V gave up 6 bases and J gave up 3 bases; unmatched junction bases: 3. Here the CDR3 reads CASSGTVTDTQYF. The CDR3, as DNA: TGTGCCAGCAGCGGGACAGTGACAGATACGCAGTATTTT.

The chain carries TRBV7-2 and TRBJ1-2; TRBD1 matches at 7 bases. CDR1 is SGHTA, CDR2 FQGNSA, per germline. After removal of 1 base from V and 8 bases from J, the junction contained 7 bases not matched to a gene. The CDR3 extends over 14 amino acids. DNA for the CDR3: TGTGCCAGCAGCTTAGAAGAGGGGGCGGGCGGCTACACCTTC. Translated, it gives CASSLEEGAGGYTF.

This clone was observed once. The chain recombines TRBV7-9 with TRBJ2-7; tentative D call: TRBD2 (5 bases). CDR1 SEHNR and CDR2 FQNEAQ come from the germline V gene (reference sequence). This CDR3 spans 13 amino acids. Between the trimmed V and J ends, which lost 3 bases and 3 bases, there was a span of 9 bases. In DNA, the CDR3 is TGTGCCAGCAGCTTGGAGGACTTCTACGAGCAGTACTTC. This translates into CASSLEDFYEQYF.